The 15 T cell receptor beta chains below were found in one sample sequenced in a study of T-cell reconstitution after alpha-beta-depleted transplantation in children. Unique molecular identifiers were incorporated into the prepared TCRbeta library. Each CDR3 protein is one row after TCRdb ran MiXCR on the PCR reads. Of a few hundred thousand distinct CDR3 sequences listed, roughly 9.1% are singletons. The sample here was PBMCs, taken before TCRalphabeta/CD19-depleted stem cell transplant. The receptors shown here come from a boy under three years old with acute myeloid leukemia, due to receive a stem cell transplant.

There are many counts of this clonotype. V usage is TRBV29-1 and J usage is TRBJ2-1, with D possibly being TRBD2 (5 bases). This CDR3 region has 13 residues. Trimming stripped 0 bases from V and 8 bases from J, with 11 bases between. Germline V gene sequence: CDR1 SQVTM, CDR2 ANQGSEA. Here the CDR3 DNA reads TGCAGCGTTGAAGACAGGCCGGAGGATGAGCAGTTCTTC. Protein product: CSVEDRPEDEQFF.

This clonotype occurred many times. The V gene is TRBV29-1, the J gene TRBJ2-5; 10 bases agree with TRBD1. This CDR3 contains 13 residues. The trim removed 6 bases at V and 5 bases at J, leaving 6 bases unmatched. The V gene's germline CDR1 is SQVTM and CDR2 ANQGSEA. CDR3 nucleotide sequence: TGCAGCGTGCGGGACAGGGGTTTCGAGACCCAGTACTTC. This codes for CSVRDRGFETQYF.

A few counts support this clonotype. The V gene is TRBV2, the J gene TRBJ2-1; 9 bases are shared with TRBD2. The junction had 18 bases not matched to a gene; V was cut back by 9 bases and J by 0 bases. The CDR3 consists of 19 residues. Germline V gene data show CDR1 as SNHLY and CDR2 as FYNNEI. This CDR3 reads CARQGGQRGDPLSYNEQFF. As DNA, the CDR3 is TGTGCCAGGCAGGGGGGTCAGCGGGGGGATCCCCTCTCCTACAATGAGCAGTTCTTC.

This clonotype showed up just a few times. The chain recombines TRBV5-1 with TRBJ2-1; 12 bases fit TRBD2. The germline gives CDR1 SGHRS, CDR2 YFSETQ. The ends lost 4 bases at V and 10 bases at J; junction bases unmatched: 9. This CDR3 has 15 residues. This CDR3 is CASSRATSGGTEQFF. DNA of the CDR3: TGCGCCAGCAGCCGCGCCACTAGCGGGGGGACCGAGCAGTTCTTC.

About this clonotype itself: A much larger clone lies one base from this, so it may be a read error. V is TRBV12-3 or TRBV12-4 and J is TRBJ2-5; 9 bases map to TRBD2. V lost 5 bases, J lost 5 bases, and 12 bases stayed unmatched. The CDR3 length is 16 residues. The CDR3 protein is CASSPRGGRGGETQYF. Here the CDR3 DNA reads TGTGCCAGCAGTCCCCGTGGCGGGAGGGGAGGCGAGACCCAGTACTTC.

The chain couples TRBV10-3 to TRBJ2-5; 7 bases map to TRBD2. The CDR3 consists of 13 residues. CDR1 is ENHRY and CDR2 is SYGVKD in the germline V gene. J lost 3 bases, V lost 8 bases, and 6 bases had no gene match. The CDR3 DNA sequence: TGTGCCATCGGGAGCCGGGAGGAAGAGACCCAGTACTTC. It specifies CAIGSREEETQYF.

This clonotype was recorded many times. The J gene is TRBJ2-7, the V gene TRBV3-1; 10 bases match TRBD1. The trim removed 0 bases at V and 2 bases at J, leaving 4 bases unmatched. CDR1 and CDR2 (germline): LGHDT, YNNKEL (reference sequence). This CDR3 has 16 residues. Here the CDR3 DNA reads TGTGCCAGCAGCCAAGACCGGGACAGGGGTACCTACGAGCAGTACTTC. This codes for CASSQDRDRGTYEQYF.

This clonotype showed up just a few times. The genes are TRBV15 and TRBJ1-1, with D unresolved. The CDR3 runs 14 residues. CDR1 is LNHNV and CDR2 is YYDKDF in the germline V gene (reference sequence). Trimming removed 1 base at V and 1 base at J, with 7 bases between. CDR3 protein: CATSRVRGNTEAFF. Here the CDR3 DNA reads TGTGCCACCAGCAGAGTCCGCGGGAACACTGAAGCTTTCTTT. Drawing the rest from reference TRBV15 and TRBJ1-1, the complete variable domain is DAMVIQNPRYQVTQFGKPVTLSCSQTLNHNVMYWYQQKSSQAPKLLFHYYDKDFNNEADTPDNFQSRRPNTSFCFLDIRSPGLGDTAMYLCATSRVRGNTEAFFGQGTRLTVV.

This clonotype came up many times. J is TRBJ2-1 and V is TRBV7-2; 11 bases are shared with TRBD1. V was clipped by 4 bases and J by 3 bases; unmatched bases: 2. CDR1 SGHTA and CDR2 FQGNSA come from the germline V gene. The CDR3 is 15 amino acids. CDR3 coding DNA: TGTGCCAGCAGCTCGGGACAGGGGGTCTACAATGAGCAGTTCTTC. Translation gives CASSSGQGVYNEQFF.

This clonotype came up many times. This chain uses TRBV7-2 with TRBJ2-2; D is ambiguous. Per the germline V gene, CDR1 is SGHTA and CDR2 is FQGNSA. Trimming left V 2 bases short and J 0 bases short, with 4 bases between. The CDR3 sequence is 14 residues long. The CDR3 DNA is TGTGCCAGCAGCTTAATCCCGAACACCGGGGAGCTGTTTTTT. Amino acids: CASSLIPNTGELFF. Supplemented by reference TRBV7-2 and TRBJ2-2, the full variable domain reads GAGVSQSPSNKVTEKGKDVELRCDPISGHTALYWYRQSLGQGLEFLIYFQGNSAPDKSGLPSDRFSAERTGGSVSTLTIQRTQQEDSAVYLCASSLIPNTGELFFGEGSRLTVL.

This clonotype was picked up many times. V gene TRBV15 combines with J gene TRBJ2-5, with 9 bases identical to TRBD2. The CDR3 is 17 residues long. CDR1 and CDR2 (germline): LNHNV, YYDKDF (reference sequence). With 1 base clipped from V and 6 bases from J, the junction kept 12 bases outside the gene matches. The chain's CDR3 is CATSRAAGGRYLKTQYF. The CDR3 DNA reads as TGTGCCACCAGCAGAGCCGCGGGGGGGCGATACTTGAAGACCCAGTACTTC.

This clonotype appeared many times. The V call is TRBV29-1, the J call TRBJ2-7; 8 positions agree with TRBD1. V was pared by 7 bases and J by 3 bases, with 8 bases of the junction left unmatched. Germline V gene sequence: CDR1 SQVTM, CDR2 ANQGSEA. The CDR3 has 13 residues. This CDR3 is CSALTGEDYEQYF. CDR3 in DNA: TGCAGCGCTCTGACAGGGGAGGACTACGAGCAGTACTTC.

This clonotype showed up many times. The V and J genes are TRBV18 and TRBJ2-1; D not certain. The germline V gene has CDR1 KGHSH and CDR2 LQKENI. Trimming cost V 1 base and J 0 bases, with 4 bases left between them. The CDR3 has 14 amino acids. The CDR3 DNA follows: TGTGCCAGCTCACCACTGAGCTCCTACAATGAGCAGTTCTTC. Residues: CASSPLSSYNEQFF.

This clonotype was observed at least ten times. The chain links TRBV20-1 to TRBJ2-7, with unresolved D. The germline CDR1 and CDR2 sequences are DFQATT and SNEGSKA (reference sequence). V lost 6 bases to trimming and J lost 0 bases, with 12 bases between them. The CDR3 extends over 13 amino acids. CDR3 sequence: CSAAASHSYEQYF. The CDR3 region has the DNA TGCAGTGCCGCGGCATCCCACTCCTACGAGCAGTACTTC.

The rearrangement joins TRBV6-5 to TRBJ2-7; TRBD1 matches 7 bases. Germline V gene lookup returns CDR1 MNHEY and CDR2 SVGAGI. The CDR3 spans 16 residues. With 2 bases clipped from V and 1 base from J, the junction kept 8 bases outside the gene matches. The CDR3 DNA is TGTGCCAGCAGTTACCCGAATGCAGGGGGATCCTACGAGCAGTACTTC. Translated, it gives CASSYPNAGGSYEQYF.